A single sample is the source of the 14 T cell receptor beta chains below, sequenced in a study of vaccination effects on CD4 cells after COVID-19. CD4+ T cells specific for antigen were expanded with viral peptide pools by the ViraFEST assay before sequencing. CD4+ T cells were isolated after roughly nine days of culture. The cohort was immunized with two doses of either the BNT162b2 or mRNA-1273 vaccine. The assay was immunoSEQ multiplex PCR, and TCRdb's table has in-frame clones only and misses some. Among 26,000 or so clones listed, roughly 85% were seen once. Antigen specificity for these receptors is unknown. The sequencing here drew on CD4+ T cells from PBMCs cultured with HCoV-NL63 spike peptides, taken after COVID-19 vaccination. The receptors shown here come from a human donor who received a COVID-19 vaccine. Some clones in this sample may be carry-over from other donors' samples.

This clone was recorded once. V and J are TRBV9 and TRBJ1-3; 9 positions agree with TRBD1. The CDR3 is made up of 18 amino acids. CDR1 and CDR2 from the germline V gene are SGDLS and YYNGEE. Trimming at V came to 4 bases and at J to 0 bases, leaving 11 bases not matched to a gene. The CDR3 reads CASSPSSGTGFSGNTIYF. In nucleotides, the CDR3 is TGTGCCAGCAGCCCAAGCTCCGGGACAGGGTTCTCTGGAAACACCATATATTTT.

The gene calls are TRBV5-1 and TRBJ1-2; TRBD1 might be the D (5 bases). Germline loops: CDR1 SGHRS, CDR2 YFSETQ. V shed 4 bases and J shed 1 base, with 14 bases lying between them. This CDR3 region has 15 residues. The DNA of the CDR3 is TGCGCCAGCAGCCCCACAGGTTTGAATAACTATGGCTACACCTTC. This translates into CASSPTGLNNYGYTF.

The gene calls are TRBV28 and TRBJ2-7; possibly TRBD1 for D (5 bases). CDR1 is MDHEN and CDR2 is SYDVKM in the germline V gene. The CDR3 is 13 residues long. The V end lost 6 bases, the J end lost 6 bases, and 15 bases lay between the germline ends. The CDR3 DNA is TGTGCCAGCAGATCTCAGGGAAGGGGCGAGCAGTACGTC. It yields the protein CASRSQGRGEQYV.

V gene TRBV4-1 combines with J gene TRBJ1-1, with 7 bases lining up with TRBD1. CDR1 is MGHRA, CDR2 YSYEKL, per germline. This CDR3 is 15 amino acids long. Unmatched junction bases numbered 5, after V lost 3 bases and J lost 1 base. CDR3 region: CASSQDRNKNTEAFF. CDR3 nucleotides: TGCGCCAGCAGCCAGGACAGGAATAAGAACACTGAAGCTTTCTTT.

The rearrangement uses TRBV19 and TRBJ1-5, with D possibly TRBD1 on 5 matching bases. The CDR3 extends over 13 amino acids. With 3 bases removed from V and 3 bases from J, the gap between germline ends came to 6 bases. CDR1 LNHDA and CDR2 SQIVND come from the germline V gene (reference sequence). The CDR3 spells CASSIGANQPQHF. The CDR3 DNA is TGTGCCAGTAGTATTGGGGCCAATCAGCCCCAGCATTTT.

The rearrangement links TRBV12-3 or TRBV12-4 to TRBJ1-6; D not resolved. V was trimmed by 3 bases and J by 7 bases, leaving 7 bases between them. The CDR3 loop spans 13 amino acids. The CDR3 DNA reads TGTGCCAGCAGTTTTACGAGGAATTCACCCCTCCACTTT. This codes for CASSFTRNSPLHF.

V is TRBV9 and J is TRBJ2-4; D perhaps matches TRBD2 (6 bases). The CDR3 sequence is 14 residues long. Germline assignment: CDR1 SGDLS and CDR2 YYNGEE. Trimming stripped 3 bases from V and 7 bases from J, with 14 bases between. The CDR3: CASSEEGFANIQYF. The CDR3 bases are TGTGCCAGCAGCGAGGAGGGGTTCGCGAACATTCAGTACTTC. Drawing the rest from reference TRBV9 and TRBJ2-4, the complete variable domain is DSGVTQTPKHLITATGQRVTLRCSPRSGDLSVYWYQQSLDQGLQFLIQYYNGEERAKGNILERFSAQQFPDLHSELNLSSLELGDSALYFCASSEEGFANIQYFGAGTRLSVL.

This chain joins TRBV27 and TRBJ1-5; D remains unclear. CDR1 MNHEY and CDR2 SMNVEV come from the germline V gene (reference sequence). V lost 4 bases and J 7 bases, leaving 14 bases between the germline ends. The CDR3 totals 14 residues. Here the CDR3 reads CASSSKGIEQPQHF. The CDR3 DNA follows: TGTGCCAGCAGTTCGAAGGGAATCGAACAGCCCCAGCATTTT.

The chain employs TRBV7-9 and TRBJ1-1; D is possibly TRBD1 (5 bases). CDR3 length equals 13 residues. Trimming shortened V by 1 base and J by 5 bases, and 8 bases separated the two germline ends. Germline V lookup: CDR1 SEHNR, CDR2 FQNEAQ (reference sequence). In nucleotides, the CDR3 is TGTGCCAGCAGCTTAGGGGGGTTTACTGAAGCTTTCTTT. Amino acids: CASSLGGFTEAFF.

CDR3 sequence (DNA): TGCGCCAGCAGCTGGGGTGGGGCAGGGAGTGAAAAACTGTTTTTT. Translation gives CASSWGGAGSEKLFF. This chain uses TRBV5-1 with TRBJ1-4; D is perhaps TRBD1 (5 bases). Germline CDR1 SGHRS, CDR2 YFSETQ. This CDR3 region has 15 residues. Deletions cut 3 bases from V and 7 bases from J, with 16 bases between.

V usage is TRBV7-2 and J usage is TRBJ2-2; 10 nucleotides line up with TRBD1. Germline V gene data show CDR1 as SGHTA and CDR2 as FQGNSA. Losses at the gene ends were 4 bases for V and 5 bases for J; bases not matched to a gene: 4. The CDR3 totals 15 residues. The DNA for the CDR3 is TGTGCCAGCAGCTCGGGACAGGGGAGGACCGGGGAGCTGTTTTTT. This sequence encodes CASSSGQGRTGELFF. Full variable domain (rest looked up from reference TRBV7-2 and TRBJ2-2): GAGVSQSPSNKVTEKGKDVELRCDPISGHTALYWYRQSLGQGLEFLIYFQGNSAPDKSGLPSDRFSAERTGGSVSTLTIQRTQQEDSAVYLCASSSGQGRTGELFFGEGSRLTVL.

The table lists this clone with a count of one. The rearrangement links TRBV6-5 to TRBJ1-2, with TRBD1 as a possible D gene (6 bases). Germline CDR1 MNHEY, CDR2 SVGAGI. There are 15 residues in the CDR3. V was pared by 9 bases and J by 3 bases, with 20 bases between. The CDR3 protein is CASFSEPQGHYGYTF. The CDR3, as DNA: TGTGCCAGTTTCTCGGAACCCCAGGGGCACTATGGCTACACCTTC.

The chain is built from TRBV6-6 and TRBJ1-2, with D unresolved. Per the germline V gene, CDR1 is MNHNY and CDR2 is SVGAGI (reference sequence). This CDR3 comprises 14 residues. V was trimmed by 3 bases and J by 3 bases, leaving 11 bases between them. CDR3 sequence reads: CASSYGPTHYGYTF. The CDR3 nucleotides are TGTGCCAGCAGTTATGGTCCAACCCACTATGGCTACACCTTC.

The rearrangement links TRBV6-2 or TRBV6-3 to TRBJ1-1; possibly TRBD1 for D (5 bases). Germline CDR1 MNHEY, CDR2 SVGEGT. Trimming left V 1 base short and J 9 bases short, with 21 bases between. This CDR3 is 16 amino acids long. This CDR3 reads CASSYLNGGTQTQAFF. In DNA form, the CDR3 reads TGTGCCAGCAGTTACTTGAACGGGGGGACCCAGACCCAAGCTTTCTTT.